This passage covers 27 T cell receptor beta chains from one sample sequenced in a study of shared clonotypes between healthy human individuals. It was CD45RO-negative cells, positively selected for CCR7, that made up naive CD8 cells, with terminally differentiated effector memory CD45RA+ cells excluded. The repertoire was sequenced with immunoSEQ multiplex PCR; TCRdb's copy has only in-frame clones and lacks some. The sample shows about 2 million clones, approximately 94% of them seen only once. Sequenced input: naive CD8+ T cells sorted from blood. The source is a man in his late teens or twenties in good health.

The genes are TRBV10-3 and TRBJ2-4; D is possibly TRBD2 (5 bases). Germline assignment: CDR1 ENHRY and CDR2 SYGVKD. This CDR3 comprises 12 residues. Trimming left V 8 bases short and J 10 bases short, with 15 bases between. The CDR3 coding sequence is TGTGCCATCTCGGACCAGGAGGTGATTCAGTACTTC. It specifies CAISDQEVIQYF.

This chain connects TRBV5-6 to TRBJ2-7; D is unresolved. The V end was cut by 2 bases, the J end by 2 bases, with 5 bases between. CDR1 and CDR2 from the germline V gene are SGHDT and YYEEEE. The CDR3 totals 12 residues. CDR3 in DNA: TGTGCCAGCAGCTTAGCCCCCTACGAGCAGTACTTC. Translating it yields CASSLAPYEQYF.

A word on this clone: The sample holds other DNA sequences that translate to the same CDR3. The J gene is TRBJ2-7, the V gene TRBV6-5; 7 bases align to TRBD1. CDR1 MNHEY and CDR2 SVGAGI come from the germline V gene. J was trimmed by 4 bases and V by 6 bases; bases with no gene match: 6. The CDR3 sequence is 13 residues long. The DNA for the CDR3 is TGTGCCAGCAGCTACAGGGGTGCTTACGAGCAGTACTTC. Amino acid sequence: CASSYRGAYEQYF.

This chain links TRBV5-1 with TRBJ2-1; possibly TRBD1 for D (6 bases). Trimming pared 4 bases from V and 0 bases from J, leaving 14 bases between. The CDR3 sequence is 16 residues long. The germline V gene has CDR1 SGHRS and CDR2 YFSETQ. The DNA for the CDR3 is TGCGCCAGCAGCGTTCTAGGGGGTATCTCCTACAATGAGCAGTTCTTC. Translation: CASSVLGGISYNEQFF.

Here the CDR3 reads CASRPPGETQYF. CDR3 DNA: TGTGCCAGCAGGCCCCCCGGGGAGACCCAGTACTTC. The chain joins TRBV6-5 to TRBJ2-5, with D unresolved. This CDR3 comprises 12 residues. CDR1 MNHEY and CDR2 SVGAGI come from the germline V gene. V shed 6 bases and J shed 5 bases, with 10 bases lying between them.

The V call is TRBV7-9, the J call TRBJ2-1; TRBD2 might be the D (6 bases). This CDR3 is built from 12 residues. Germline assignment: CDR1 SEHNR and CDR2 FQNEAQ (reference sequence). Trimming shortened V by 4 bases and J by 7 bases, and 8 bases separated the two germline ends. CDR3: CASSWGVNEQFF. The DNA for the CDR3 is TGTGCCAGCAGCTGGGGGGTGAATGAGCAGTTCTTC.

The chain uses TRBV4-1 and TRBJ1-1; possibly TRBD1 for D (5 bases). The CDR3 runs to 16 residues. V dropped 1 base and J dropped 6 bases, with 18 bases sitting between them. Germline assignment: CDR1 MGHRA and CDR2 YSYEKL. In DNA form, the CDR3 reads TGCGCCAGCAGCCAAGGGATAAAGGGACCCTCTTCTGAAGCTTTCTTT. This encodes CASSQGIKGPSSEAFF.

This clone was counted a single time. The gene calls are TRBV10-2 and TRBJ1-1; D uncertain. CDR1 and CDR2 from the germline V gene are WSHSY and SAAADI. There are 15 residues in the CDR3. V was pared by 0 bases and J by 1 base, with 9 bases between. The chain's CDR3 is CASSESYHENTEAFF. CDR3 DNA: TGCGCCAGCAGTGAGTCGTACCATGAGAACACTGAAGCTTTCTTT.

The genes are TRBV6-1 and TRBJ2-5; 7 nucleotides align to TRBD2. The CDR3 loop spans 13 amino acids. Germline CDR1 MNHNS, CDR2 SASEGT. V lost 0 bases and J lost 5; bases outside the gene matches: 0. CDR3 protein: CASSEALAETQYF. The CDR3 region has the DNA TGTGCCAGCAGTGAAGCACTAGCGGAGACCCAGTACTTC.

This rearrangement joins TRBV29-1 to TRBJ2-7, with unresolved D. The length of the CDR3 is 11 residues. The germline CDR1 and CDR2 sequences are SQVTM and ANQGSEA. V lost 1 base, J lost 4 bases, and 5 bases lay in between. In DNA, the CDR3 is TGCAGCGTTGAAGTGAGTTACGAGCAGTACTTC. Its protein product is CSVEVSYEQYF.

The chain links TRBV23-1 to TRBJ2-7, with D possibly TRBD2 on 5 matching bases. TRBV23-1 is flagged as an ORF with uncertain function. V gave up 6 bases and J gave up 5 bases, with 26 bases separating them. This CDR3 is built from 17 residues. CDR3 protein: CASSPYRQFQGGHEQYF. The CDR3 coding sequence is TGCGCCAGCAGCCCCTACCGACAATTCCAAGGAGGACACGAGCAGTACTTC.

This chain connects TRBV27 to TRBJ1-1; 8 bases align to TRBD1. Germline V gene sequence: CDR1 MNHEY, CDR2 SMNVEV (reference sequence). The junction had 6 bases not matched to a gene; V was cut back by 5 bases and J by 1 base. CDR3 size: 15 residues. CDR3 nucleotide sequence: TGTGCCAGCAGTAGGACAGGGCCGGGGAACACTGAAGCTTTCTTT. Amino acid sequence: CASSRTGPGNTEAFF.

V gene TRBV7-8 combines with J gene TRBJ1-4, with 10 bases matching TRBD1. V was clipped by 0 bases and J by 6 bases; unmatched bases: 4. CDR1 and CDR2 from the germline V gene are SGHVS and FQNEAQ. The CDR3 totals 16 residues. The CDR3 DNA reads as TGTGCCAGCAGCTTAGCGACCGGGACAGGGGATGAAAAACTGTTTTTT. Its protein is CASSLATGTGDEKLFF. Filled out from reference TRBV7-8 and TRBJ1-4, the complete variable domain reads GAGVSQSPRYKVAKRGQDVALRCDPISGHVSLFWYQQALGQGPEFLTYFQNEAQLDKSGLPSDRFFAERPEGSVSTLKIQRTQQEDSAVYLCASSLATGTGDEKLFFGSGTQLSVL.

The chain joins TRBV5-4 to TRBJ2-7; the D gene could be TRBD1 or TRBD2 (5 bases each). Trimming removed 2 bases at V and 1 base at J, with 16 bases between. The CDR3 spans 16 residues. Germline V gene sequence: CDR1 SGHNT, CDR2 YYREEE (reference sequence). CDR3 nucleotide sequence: TGTGCCAGCAGCTTTGAGGGGAAAGCAGGGTCCTACGAGCAGTACTTC. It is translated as CASSFEGKAGSYEQYF. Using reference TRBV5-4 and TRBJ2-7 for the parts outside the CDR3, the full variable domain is ETGVTQSPTHLIKTRGQQVTLRCSSQSGHNTVSWYQQALGQGPQFIFQYYREEENGRGNFPPRFSGLQFPNYSSELNVNALELDDSALYLCASSFEGKAGSYEQYFGPGTRLTVT.

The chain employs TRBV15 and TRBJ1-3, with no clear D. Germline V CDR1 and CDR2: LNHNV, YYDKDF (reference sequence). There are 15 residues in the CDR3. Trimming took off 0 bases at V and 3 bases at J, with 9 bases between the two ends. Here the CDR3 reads CATSRDKGVGNTIYF. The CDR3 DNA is TGTGCCACCAGCAGAGATAAAGGCGTTGGAAACACCATATATTTT.

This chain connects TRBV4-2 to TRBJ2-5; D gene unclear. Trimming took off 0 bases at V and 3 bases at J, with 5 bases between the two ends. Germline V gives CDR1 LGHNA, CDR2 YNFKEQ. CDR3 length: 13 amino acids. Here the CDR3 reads CASSQDLEETQYF. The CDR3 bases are TGTGCCAGCAGCCAAGACTTAGAAGAGACCCAGTACTTC.

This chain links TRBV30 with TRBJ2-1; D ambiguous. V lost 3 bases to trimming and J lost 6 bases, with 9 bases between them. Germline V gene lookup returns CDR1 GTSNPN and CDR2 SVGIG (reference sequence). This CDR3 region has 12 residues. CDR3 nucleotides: TGTGCCTGGAGCGCTCAGAGCAATGAGCAGTTCTTC. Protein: CAWSAQSNEQFF.

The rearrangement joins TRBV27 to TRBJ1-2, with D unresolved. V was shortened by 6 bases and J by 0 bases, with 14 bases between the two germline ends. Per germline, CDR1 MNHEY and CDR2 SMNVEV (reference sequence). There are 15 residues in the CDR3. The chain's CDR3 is CASSPGVPSNYGYTF. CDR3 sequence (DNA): TGTGCCAGCAGCCCAGGAGTTCCCTCTAACTATGGCTACACCTTC.

CDR3 sequence reads: CASRNPDREGNQPQHF. The CDR3 nucleotides read TGTGCCAGCAGAAACCCGGACAGGGAAGGGAATCAGCCCCAGCATTTT. This chain links TRBV7-6 with TRBJ1-5; 8 bases are shared with TRBD1. The V gene's germline CDR1 is SGHVS and CDR2 FNYEAQ. V shed 6 bases, J shed 4 bases, and the junction held 11 bases outside the gene matches. CDR3 length: 16 amino acids. Full variable domain (remainder filled in from reference TRBV7-6 and TRBJ1-5): GAGVSQSPRYKVTKRGQDVALRCDPISGHVSLYWYRQALGQGPEFLTYFNYEAQQDKSGLPNDRFSAERPEGSISTLTIQRTEQRDSAMYRCASRNPDREGNQPQHFGDGTRLSIL.

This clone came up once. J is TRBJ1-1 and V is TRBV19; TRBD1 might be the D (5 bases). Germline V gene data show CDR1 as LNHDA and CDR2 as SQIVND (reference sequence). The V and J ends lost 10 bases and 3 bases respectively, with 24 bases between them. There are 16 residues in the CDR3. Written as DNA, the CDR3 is TGTGCCATACACACCGGGACCCAGAGGTGGGACACTGAAGCTTTCTTT. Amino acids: CAIHTGTQRWDTEAFF.

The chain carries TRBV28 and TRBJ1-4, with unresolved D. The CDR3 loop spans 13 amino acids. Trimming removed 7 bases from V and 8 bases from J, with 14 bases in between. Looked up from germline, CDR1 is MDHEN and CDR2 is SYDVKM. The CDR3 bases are TGTGCCAGCACATGGACCGGGTCCGAAAAACTGTTTTTT. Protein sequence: CASTWTGSEKLFF.

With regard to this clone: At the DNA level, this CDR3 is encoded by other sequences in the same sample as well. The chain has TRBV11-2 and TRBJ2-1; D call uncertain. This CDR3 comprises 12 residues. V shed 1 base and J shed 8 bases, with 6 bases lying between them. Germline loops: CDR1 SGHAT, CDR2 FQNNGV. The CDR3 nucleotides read TGTGCCAGCAGCTTAGTGGCTGATGAGCAGTTCTTC. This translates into CASSLVADEQFF.

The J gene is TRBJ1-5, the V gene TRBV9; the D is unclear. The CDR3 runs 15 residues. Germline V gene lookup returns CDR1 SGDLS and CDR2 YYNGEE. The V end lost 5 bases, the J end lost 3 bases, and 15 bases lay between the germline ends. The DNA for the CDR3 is TGTGCCAGCAGTCCAAGGAGGGTGGACAATCAGCCCCAGCATTTT. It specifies CASSPRRVDNQPQHF.

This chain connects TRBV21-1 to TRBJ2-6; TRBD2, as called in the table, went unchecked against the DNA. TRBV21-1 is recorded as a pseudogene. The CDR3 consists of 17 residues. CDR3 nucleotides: TGTGCCAGCAGCAAAGAGCCGCGGCTCGCTGGGGCCAACGTCCTGACTTTC. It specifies CASSKEPRLAGANVLTF.

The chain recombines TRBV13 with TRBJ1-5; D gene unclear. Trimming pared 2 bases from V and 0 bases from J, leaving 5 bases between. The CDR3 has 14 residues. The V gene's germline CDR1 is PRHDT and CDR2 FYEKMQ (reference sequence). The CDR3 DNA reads TGTGCCAGCAGCTTAACGGGTAGCAATCAGCCCCAGCATTTT. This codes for CASSLTGSNQPQHF.

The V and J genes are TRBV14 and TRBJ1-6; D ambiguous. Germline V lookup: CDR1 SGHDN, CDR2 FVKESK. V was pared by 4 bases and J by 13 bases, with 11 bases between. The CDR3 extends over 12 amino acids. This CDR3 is CASSRFSGPLHF. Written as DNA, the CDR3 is TGTGCCAGCAGCCGTTTTTCTGGGCCCCTCCACTTT.

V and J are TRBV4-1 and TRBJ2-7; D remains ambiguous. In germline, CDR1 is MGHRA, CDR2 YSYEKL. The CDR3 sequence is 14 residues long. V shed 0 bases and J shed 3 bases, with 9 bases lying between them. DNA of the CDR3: TGCGCCAGCAGCCAAGATCGGGCAGGCTACGAGCAGTACTTC. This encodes CASSQDRAGYEQYF.